The 32 T cell receptor beta chains below were found in one sample sequenced in a study of blood T cell repertoires in COVID-19. Sequenced by immunoSEQ multiplex PCR; TCRdb stores in-frame clones only, minus some. The data contain tens of thousands of clones, roughly 90% of them singletons. The specimen was peripheral blood. The receptor set was obtained from a man aged 35-49 years with COVID-19, enrolled during active disease.

This chain links TRBV5-1 with TRBJ2-5; the match to TRBD2 covers 7 bases. The CDR3 is made up of 15 amino acids. Germline CDR1 reads SGHRS; CDR2 reads YFSETQ. Trimming at V came to 0 bases and at J to 4 bases, leaving 6 bases not matched to a gene. The CDR3 reads CASSLAPGGGETQYF. As DNA, the CDR3 is TGCGCCAGCAGCTTGGCCCCGGGGGGAGGAGAGACCCAGTACTTC.

This chain connects TRBV3-1 (or the pseudogene TRBV3-2) to TRBJ2-5, with TRBD1 as a possible D gene (6 bases). V was clipped by 2 bases and J by 5 bases, with 9 bases between them. The CDR3 has 13 residues. Looked up from germline, CDR1 is LGHDT and CDR2 is YNNKEL (reference sequence). The DNA of the CDR3 is TGTGCCAGCAGCCAAATGCAGGGGGAGACCCAGTACTTC. Translated, it gives CASSQMQGETQYF.

This chain uses TRBV28 with TRBJ1-5; possibly TRBD1 for D (5 bases). V was pared by 3 bases and J by 3 bases, with 15 bases between. This CDR3 is 16 amino acids long. Germline loops: CDR1 MDHEN, CDR2 SYDVKM. The CDR3 is CASSFTAGRDNQPQHF. The CDR3 region has the DNA TGTGCCAGCAGTTTCACAGCAGGGCGGGACAATCAGCCCCAGCATTTT.

This clone was counted a single time. The CDR3 spells CASTQAAYEQYF. DNA of the CDR3: TGTGCCAGCACCCAGGCTGCCTACGAGCAGTACTTC. This sequence joins TRBV28 and TRBJ2-7; D ambiguous. This CDR3 comprises 12 residues. From germline, CDR1 is MDHEN and CDR2 SYDVKM. Trimming left V 7 bases short and J 2 bases short, with 9 bases between. The full variable domain, in which reference TRBV28 and TRBJ2-7 provide the parts outside the CDR3, is DVKVTQSSRYLVKRTGEKVFLECVQDMDHENMFWYRQDPGLGLRLIYFSYDVKMKEKGDIPEGYSVSREKKERFSLILESASTNQTSMYLCASTQAAYEQYFGPGTRLTVT.

This clone was observed once. The chain has TRBV10-3 and TRBJ1-2; weak D call: TRBD1 (6 bases). Germline V gene data show CDR1 as ENHRY and CDR2 as SYGVKD. The CDR3 spans 16 residues. Trimming left V 0 bases short and J 2 bases short, with 13 bases between. The CDR3 loop is CAISESSGALNYGYTF. The CDR3 DNA follows: TGTGCCATCAGTGAGTCCTCAGGGGCCCTAAACTATGGCTACACCTTC.

The chain couples TRBV15 to TRBJ1-2; 7 bases are shared with TRBD1. The CDR3 has 13 amino acids. The germline V gene has CDR1 LNHNV and CDR2 YYDKDF (reference sequence). Trimming removed 5 bases from V and 8 bases from J; junction bases left unmatched: 8. The CDR3 DNA reads TGTGCCACCAGCGGAAACAGGGGCGGCGGCTACACCTTC. It codes for CATSGNRGGGYTF.

The chain has TRBV5-1 and TRBJ1-6; D is unclear. This CDR3 spans 16 amino acids. V lost 3 bases and J 5 bases, leaving 15 bases between the germline ends. Germline CDR1 reads SGHRS; CDR2 reads YFSETQ. CDR3 DNA sequence: TGCGCCAGCAGCTCCTGGGCCGCCGGTCATAATTCACCCCTCCACTTT. Its protein is CASSSWAAGHNSPLHF. Drawing the rest from reference TRBV5-1 and TRBJ1-6, the complete variable domain is KAGVTQTPRYLIKTRGQQVTLSCSPISGHRSVSWYQQTPGQGLQFLFEYFSETQRNKGNFPGRFSGRQFSNSRSEMNVSTLELGDSALYLCASSSWAAGHNSPLHFGNGTRLTVT.

J is TRBJ2-7 and V is TRBV28; D remains unclear. V was cut by 4 bases and J by 3 bases, with 7 bases left in between. The CDR3 totals 12 residues. Germline values: CDR1 MDHEN, CDR2 SYDVKM. CDR3 nucleotides: TGTGCCAGCAGTTCAGCGCGCTACGAGCAGTACTTC. Protein product: CASSSARYEQYF. Using reference TRBV28 and TRBJ2-7 for the parts outside the CDR3, the full variable domain is DVKVTQSSRYLVKRTGEKVFLECVQDMDHENMFWYRQDPGLGLRLIYFSYDVKMKEKGDIPEGYSVSREKKERFSLILESASTNQTSMYLCASSSARYEQYFGPGTRLTVT.

This chain connects TRBV19 to TRBJ1-2; 7 bases agree with TRBD1. With 4 bases clipped from V and 6 bases from J, the junction kept 14 bases outside the gene matches. The CDR3 sequence is 16 residues long. Per germline, CDR1 LNHDA and CDR2 SQIVND (reference sequence). The CDR3 DNA reads TGTGCCAGTAGTACCCGACAGGGAAGTTTCACGGATGGCTACACCTTC. This encodes CASSTRQGSFTDGYTF. The variable domain in full, with the rest retrieved from reference TRBV19 and TRBJ1-2, is DGGITQSPKYLFRKEGQNVTLSCEQNLNHDAMYWYRQDPGQGLRLIYYSQIVNDFQKGDIAEGYSVSREKKESFPLTVTSAQKNPTAFYLCASSTRQGSFTDGYTFGSGTRLTVV.

The chain recombines TRBV5-8 with TRBJ1-5, with 8 nucleotides matching TRBD1. Germline V CDR1 and CDR2: SGHTS, YDEGEE. Trimming took 4 bases from V and 7 from J; bases not matched to a gene: 10. The CDR3 contains 15 residues. The CDR3 protein is CASSHYDRGRQPQHF. The CDR3 nucleotides read TGTGCCAGCAGCCATTATGACAGGGGACGGCAGCCCCAGCATTTT.

In its sample, this clone was seen once. The chain has TRBV4-1 and TRBJ2-7; D gene uncertain. The germline gives CDR1 MGHRA, CDR2 YSYEKL. Trimming took 4 bases from V and 4 from J, leaving 14 bases between them. CDR3 length equals 14 residues. In DNA, the CDR3 is TGCGCCAGCAGCCCCGGAGATAAATGGTACGAGCAGTACTTC. As protein: CASSPGDKWYEQYF.

The chain uses TRBV5-5 and TRBJ1-5, with 7 positions matching TRBD1. This CDR3 contains 15 residues. V lost 3 bases, J lost 5 bases, and 8 bases stayed unmatched. Germline values: CDR1 SGHKS, CDR2 YYEKEE (reference sequence). The CDR3 sequence: CASSWGDSEYQPQHF. The CDR3 nucleotides read TGTGCCAGCAGCTGGGGGGACAGCGAGTATCAGCCCCAGCATTTT.

V usage is TRBV10-3 and J usage is TRBJ1-1; weak D call: TRBD1 (5 bases). V gave up 2 bases and J gave up 1 base, with 8 bases separating them. CDR3 size: 14 residues. Per germline, CDR1 ENHRY and CDR2 SYGVKD. The CDR3 here is CAISEQTANTEAFF. CDR3 bases: TGTGCCATCAGTGAGCAGACAGCGAACACTGAAGCTTTCTTT.

The V call is TRBV5-6, the J call TRBJ2-7; TRBD1 matches at 8 bases. The CDR3 has 14 residues. Germline V gene sequence: CDR1 SGHDT, CDR2 YYEEEE. With V trimmed by 4 bases and J by 0 bases, 3 bases remained unmatched. This chain's CDR3 is CASSRQGFSYEQYF. CDR3 nucleotide sequence: TGTGCCAGCAGCCGACAGGGGTTCTCCTACGAGCAGTACTTC.

This rearrangement joins TRBV18 to TRBJ2-2; D not certain. There are 14 residues in the CDR3. The V end lost 6 bases, the J end lost 3 bases, and 11 bases lay between the germline ends. Germline CDR1 and CDR2: KGHSH and LQKENI. The CDR3 DNA reads as TGTGCCAGCTCTGTGCGGAGAGACACCGGGGAGCTGTTTTTT. Protein sequence: CASSVRRDTGELFF. Full variable domain (outside the CDR3, taken from reference TRBV18 and TRBJ2-2): NAGVMQNPRHLVRRRGQEARLRCSPMKGHSHVYWYRQLPEEGLKFMVYLQKENIIDESGMPKERFSAEFPKEGPSILRIQQVVRGDSAAYFCASSVRRDTGELFFGEGSRLTVL.

Comment on this clone: At one end the junction does not follow the germline gene, possibly because of a read error. The chain uses TRBV7-6 and TRBJ1-2; 11 bases align to TRBD1. Germline CDR1 and CDR2: SGHVS and FNYEAQ. The CDR3 is 15 amino acids. For the CDR3, the DNA is TGTGCCAGCAGATTAGGGACAGGGGGACACTATGGCTACACCTTC. Translating it yields CASRLGTGGHYGYTF.

The rearrangement uses TRBV30 and TRBJ1-3; D gene uncertain. The V and J ends lost 0 bases and 10 bases respectively, with 10 bases between them. Per the germline V gene, CDR1 is GTSNPN and CDR2 is SVGIG (reference sequence). This CDR3 contains 12 residues. The CDR3 DNA sequence: TGTGCCTGGAGTGTAGGGCCGGGGACCATATATTTT. It translates to CAWSVGPGTIYF.

This sequence joins TRBV20-1 and TRBJ2-1, with TRBD2 identical over 13 bases. The CDR3 extends over 15 amino acids. Germline V gene sequence: CDR1 DFQATT, CDR2 SNEGSKA (reference sequence). V trimming: 3 bases; J trimming: 5 bases; junction bases outside the gene matches: 4. This CDR3 is CSASSGLAGDNEQFF. The CDR3 coding sequence is TGCAGTGCTAGTAGTGGACTAGCGGGGGACAATGAGCAGTTCTTC.

This clone was seen only a few times. V gene TRBV7-2 combines with J gene TRBJ1-1; 7 nucleotides align to TRBD1. The germline V gene encodes CDR1 SGHTA and CDR2 FQGNSA. This CDR3 comprises 14 residues. V lost 6 bases and J lost 0; bases outside the gene matches: 4. DNA of the CDR3: TGTGCCAGCAGTGCCGGGACAGTGAACACTGAAGCTTTCTTT. Translation: CASSAGTVNTEAFF.

The chain joins TRBV28 to TRBJ1-4, with 9 bases lining up with TRBD1. The CDR3 covers 16 residues. The germline gives CDR1 MDHEN, CDR2 SYDVKM. V lost 6 bases, J lost 1 base, and 6 bases stayed unmatched. CDR3 sequence (DNA): TGTGCCAGCAGCCAACAGGGGGCTGGAACTAATGAAAAACTGTTTTTT. As protein: CASSQQGAGTNEKLFF.

The chain is built from TRBV6-5 and TRBJ1-2; no clear D gene. Germline assignment: CDR1 MNHEY and CDR2 SVGAGI. Trimming removed 7 bases from V and 6 bases from J, with 12 bases in between. The CDR3 runs to 12 residues. CDR3 DNA sequence: TGTGCCAGCACTGGGGAGAAGGATGGCTACACCTTC. It yields the protein CASTGEKDGYTF.

The chain carries TRBV7-9 and TRBJ2-3, with D perhaps TRBD2 (6 bases). This CDR3 region has 14 residues. V lost 5 bases, J lost 6 bases, and 15 bases lay in between. Germline V gene lookup returns CDR1 SEHNR and CDR2 FQNEAQ (reference sequence). The CDR3 region is CASSRTGGPDTQYF. In nucleotides, the CDR3 is TGTGCCAGCAGCCGAACCGGAGGGCCCGATACGCAGTATTTT.

The J gene is TRBJ2-4, the V gene TRBV5-6; 7 bases agree with TRBD1. V trimming: 4 bases; J trimming: 7 bases; junction bases outside the gene matches: 5. This CDR3 has 13 amino acids. From germline, CDR1 is SGHDT and CDR2 YYEEEE. In nucleotides, the CDR3 is TGTGCCAGCAGCACCGACAGGGCGAACATTCAGTACTTC. Translation: CASSTDRANIQYF.

This clone came up a few times. V gene TRBV4-2 combines with J gene TRBJ2-2; no definite D call. Trimming stripped 2 bases from V and 4 bases from J, with 11 bases between. Germline loops: CDR1 LGHNA, CDR2 YNFKEQ. The CDR3 covers 15 residues. DNA for the CDR3: TGTGCCAGCAGCCAATCCGAAGCTGCCACCGGGGAGCTGTTTTTT. Encoded protein: CASSQSEAATGELFF.

The chain carries TRBV5-1 and TRBJ2-7; 8 bases fit TRBD1. V lost 0 bases, J lost 4 bases, and 6 bases stayed unmatched. The germline V gene encodes CDR1 SGHRS and CDR2 YFSETQ. This CDR3 contains 15 residues. CDR3 loop: CASSLVPGGSYEQYF. The CDR3 region has the DNA TGCGCCAGCAGCTTGGTCCCAGGGGGCTCTTACGAGCAGTACTTC.

The chain combines TRBV5-1 with TRBJ2-7; TRBD2 agrees at 13 bases. Germline V gene lookup returns CDR1 SGHRS and CDR2 YFSETQ. CDR3 length: 16 amino acids. The trim removed 7 bases at V and 4 bases at J, leaving 11 bases unmatched. The CDR3 nucleotides are TGCGCCAGCTCGCCCTCTCCGGGACTAGCGGGGTACGAGCAGTACTTC. This translates into CASSPSPGLAGYEQYF.

V is TRBV10-2 and J is TRBJ1-5, with 9 bases that match TRBD1. The CDR3 is 18 amino acids. J was trimmed by 0 bases and V by 5 bases; bases with no gene match: 11. Germline-derived CDR1 and CDR2 are WSHSY and SAAADI. CDR3 sequence reads: CASSMGSAGQGSNQPQHF. In nucleotides, the CDR3 is TGCGCCAGCAGTATGGGATCTGCGGGACAGGGTAGCAATCAGCCCCAGCATTTT.

The chain recombines TRBV28 with TRBJ1-3; D gene uncertain. The V end was cut by 6 bases, the J end by 8 bases, with 11 bases between. Germline V gene sequence: CDR1 MDHEN, CDR2 SYDVKM. The CDR3 contains 12 residues. The CDR3 sequence is CASRDPGDTIYF. CDR3 in DNA: TGTGCCAGCAGAGACCCCGGAGACACCATATATTTT.

The rearrangement joins TRBV7-9 to TRBJ2-5; D not certain. This CDR3 is 13 amino acids long. Per germline, CDR1 SEHNR and CDR2 FQNEAQ (reference sequence). V was cut by 0 bases and J by 5 bases, with 7 bases left in between. CDR3 nucleotide sequence: TGTGCCAGCAGCTTAGCCGGTTCGGAGACCCAGTACTTC. Translation gives CASSLAGSETQYF.

The chain links TRBV5-1 to TRBJ2-3; tentatively, D is TRBD1 (8 bases). V was pared by 4 bases and J by 5 bases, with 17 bases between. The germline V gene has CDR1 SGHRS and CDR2 YFSETQ. This CDR3 spans 15 amino acids. The CDR3 loop is CASSQGAGAIDTQYF. DNA of the CDR3: TGCGCCAGCAGCCAGGGGGCGGGGGCTATAGATACGCAGTATTTT.

V and J are TRBV6-4 and TRBJ1-5; unclear D gene. CDR1 and CDR2 from the germline V gene are MRHNA and SNTAGT. The CDR3 length is 14 residues. Trimming left V 4 bases short and J 3 bases short, with 10 bases between. The CDR3 region is CASSGGSNNQPQHF. CDR3 in DNA: TGTGCCAGCAGTGGAGGGTCAAACAATCAGCCCCAGCATTTT.

The chain links TRBV19 to TRBJ1-1; D ambiguous. Trimming left V 7 bases short and J 1 base short, with 10 bases between. CDR3 length: 13 residues. Looked up from germline, CDR1 is LNHDA and CDR2 is SQIVND (reference sequence). DNA for the CDR3: TGTGCCAGTAATCTGGAGCCGAACACTGAAGCTTTCTTT. Translation gives CASNLEPNTEAFF.